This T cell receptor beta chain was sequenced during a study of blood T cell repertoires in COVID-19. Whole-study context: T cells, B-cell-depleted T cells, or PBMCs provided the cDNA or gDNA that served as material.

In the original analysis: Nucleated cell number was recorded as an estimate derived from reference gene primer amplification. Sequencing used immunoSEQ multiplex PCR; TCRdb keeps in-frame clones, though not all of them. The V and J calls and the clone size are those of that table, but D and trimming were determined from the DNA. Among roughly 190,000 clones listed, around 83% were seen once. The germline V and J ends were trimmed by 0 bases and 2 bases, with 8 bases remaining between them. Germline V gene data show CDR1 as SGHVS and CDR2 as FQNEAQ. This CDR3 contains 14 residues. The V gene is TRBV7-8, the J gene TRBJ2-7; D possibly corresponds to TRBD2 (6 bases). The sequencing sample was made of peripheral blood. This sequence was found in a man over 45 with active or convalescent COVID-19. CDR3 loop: CASSLAGGTYEQYF. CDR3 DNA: TGTGCCAGCAGCTTAGCCGGGGGAACCTACGAGCAGTACTTC.